The clone carrying this T cell receptor beta chain was counted between two and nine times. The CDR3 contains 12 residues. Between the trimmed V and J ends, which lost 4 bases and 3 bases, there was a span of 5 bases. Per germline, CDR1 LGHDT and CDR2 YNNKEL (reference sequence). TCRdb keeps only in-frame clones here, not all; method: immunoSEQ multiplex PCR. The repertoire consists of 60,000 to 95,000 clones, with less than 85% occurring once and the leading ten covering roughly 2.6%. This sample is drawn from a study of blood T cell repertoires in COVID-19. This receptor was taken from a human donor with acute or convalescent COVID-19. The donor label of this sample is uncertain. Sequences were obtained from peripheral blood. The V gene is TRBV3-1 (or the pseudogene TRBV3-2), the J gene TRBJ2-3; D is uncertain. CDR3 region: CASSPHTDTQYF. In DNA, the CDR3 is TGTGCCAGCAGCCCCCATACAGATACGCAGTATTTT.